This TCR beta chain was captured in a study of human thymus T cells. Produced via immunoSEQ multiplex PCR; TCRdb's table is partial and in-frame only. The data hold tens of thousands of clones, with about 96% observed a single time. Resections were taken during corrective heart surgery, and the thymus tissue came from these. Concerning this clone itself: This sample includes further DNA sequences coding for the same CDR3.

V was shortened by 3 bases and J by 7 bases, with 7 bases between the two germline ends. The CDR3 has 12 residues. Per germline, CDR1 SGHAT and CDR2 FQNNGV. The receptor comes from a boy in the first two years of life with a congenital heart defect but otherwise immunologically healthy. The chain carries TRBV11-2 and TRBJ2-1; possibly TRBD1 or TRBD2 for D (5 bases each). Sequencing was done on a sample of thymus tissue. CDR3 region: CASSLGRNEQFF. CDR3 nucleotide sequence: TGTGCCAGCAGCTTGGGACGGAATGAGCAGTTCTTC.